The rows below give T cell receptor beta chains drawn from one sample of a study of identical twins. TCRdb passed the 5' RACE reads through MiXCR, listing each CDR3 protein once. The data hold around 650,000 distinct CDR3 sequences, with roughly 6.6% observed a single time. These data were also reused for a study on yellow fever vaccine responses in identical twins.

Input material: PBMCs. The receptor set was obtained from a woman under 30 in good health. Each CDR3 is given without its conserved first and last residue. A D gene is named only where the DNA matches it firmly.

d_gene | v_gene | CDR3aa
. | TRBV12-3/TRBV12-4 | ASTLTVGSGNTIY
TRBD2 | TRBV13 | ASSPPGLAVRSGNNEQF
. | TRBV29-1 | SVDRGRNTGELF
TRBD2 | TRBV7-6 | ASSAMGLAEGEQF
TRBD2 | TRBV5-1 | ASSYSYRTSGITSGELF
TRBD1 | TRBV15 | ATSRGGQGLRETQY
. | TRBV28 | ASSADLAGDEQF
TRBD2 | TRBV12-3/TRBV12-4 | ASSTQRDGTYEQY
TRBD1 | TRBV10-3 | AISERAGQGAPNTEAF
. | TRBV12-3/TRBV12-4 | ASSRTARNTEAF
. | TRBV5-1 | ASSPSGVELTAF
TRBD2 | TRBV27 | ASSLGVGYAGEGTWNEQF
. | TRBV5-5 | ASSSRILNSPLH
TRBD1 | TRBV10-3 | AISDRTMTGGRSTDTQY
TRBD2 | TRBV29-1 | SVEVAAASGIYTGELF
TRBD1 | TRBV20-1 | SAPYQGQSYGYT
. | TRBV6-5 | ASSYVWGGGETQY
. | TRBV5-5 | ASSLERWAETQY
TRBD2 | TRBV7-3 | ASSPPGTIRYNEQF
. | TRBV12-3/TRBV12-4 | ASGASGGTDTQY
TRBD1 | TRBV5-1 | ASSLEGQGYSGANVLT
. | TRBV12-3/TRBV12-4 | ASTLPGGIETQY
. | TRBV14 | ASSQSRGPYEQY
TRBD1 | TRBV20-1 | SARPRGTAYEQY
. | TRBV12-3/TRBV12-4 | ASSLGGRGSNQPQH
. | TRBV5-1 | ASSLVRANTEAF
TRBD1 | TRBV7-9 | ASSPRTGDPYEQY
TRBD1 | TRBV28 | ASSSPGQGMRNTEAF
TRBD1 | TRBV28 | ASSFDRGPLKETQY
TRBD1 | TRBV3-1 | ASSHMDRGGGYT
TRBD1 | TRBV6-5 | ASSYVEGARGEQY
. | TRBV10-3 | AISAPEASTDTQY
. | TRBV5-1 | ASSMDTTYEQY
TRBD2 | TRBV6-5 | ASSYGLAGAPTGELF
. | TRBV25-1 | ASSDFGQRAGAF
TRBD2 | TRBV20-1 | SASRLAGRPETQY
. | TRBV5-1 | ASSLEGGWYNEQF
. | TRBV6-5 | ASSYALRGYEQY
TRBD2 | TRBV9 | ASSALAGVGEQY
TRBD2 | TRBV20-1 | SARGVRGFQETQY
TRBD1 | TRBV7-6 | ASSLLTGGTDTQY
. | TRBV18 | ASSTSGELRQY
. | TRBV4-1 | ASSQDGGSFDTQY
TRBD2 | TRBV12-3/TRBV12-4 | ASSLAGGSSYEQY
TRBD2 | TRBV3-1 | ASSQAGGTQSEQF
. | TRBV7-2 | ASSFWALGNYGYT